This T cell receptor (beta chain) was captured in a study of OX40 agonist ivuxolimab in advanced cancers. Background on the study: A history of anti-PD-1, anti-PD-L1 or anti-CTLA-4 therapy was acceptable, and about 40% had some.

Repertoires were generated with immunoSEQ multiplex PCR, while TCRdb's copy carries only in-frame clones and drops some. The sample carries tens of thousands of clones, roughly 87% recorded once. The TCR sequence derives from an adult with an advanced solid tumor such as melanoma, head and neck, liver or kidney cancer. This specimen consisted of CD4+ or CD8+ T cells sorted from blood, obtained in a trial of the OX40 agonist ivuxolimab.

The chain's CDR3 is CAWVRTGGYEQYF. The CDR3 DNA sequence: TGTGCCTGGGTGCGAACGGGGGGGTACGAGCAGTACTTC. The chain employs TRBV30 and TRBJ2-7, with TRBD2 matching over 8 bases. The V gene's germline CDR1 is GTSNPN and CDR2 SVGIG (reference sequence). This CDR3 has 13 residues. The V segment lost 5 bases and the J segment 4 bases; nucleotides outside the gene matches: 7. The full variable domain, in which reference TRBV30 and TRBJ2-7 provide the parts outside the CDR3, is SQTIHQWPATLVQPVGSPLSLECTVEGTSNPNLYWYRQAAGRGLQLLFYSVGIGQISSEVPQNLSASRPQDRQFILSSKKLLLSDSGFYLCAWVRTGGYEQYFGPGTRLTVT.